This T cell receptor (beta chain) was sequenced during a study of T cell repertoires in cytomegalovirus infection. For the study at large: Both recently identified HLA-C-restricted and well-studied HLA-B-restricted CMV epitopes were used in the study. Public TCR beta signatures indicated both CMV infection and matching HLA type. Points from the study as a whole: HLA-C-restricted CMV-specific TCR beta clonotypes prevailed in the ex vivo response. CMV carriers with the relevant HLA were identified by cumulative public TCR beta family frequency.

Regarding this clonotype: The antigen is undetermined.

TCRdb re-called the reads with MiXCR, one entry per CDR3 protein. The sample shows under 500,000 distinct CDR3 sequences, about two fifths of them seen only once. This TCR was recovered from a human donor in good health (CMV status not recorded). Some clones in this sample may be carry-over from other donors' samples. The source was cultured PBMCs, collected from culture after CMV antigen stimulation.

The CDR3 is CASSETRIGYEQYF. The CDR3 nucleotides read TGTGCCAGCAGTGAAACGAGAATCGGCTACGAGCAGTACTTC. The gene calls are TRBV2 and TRBJ2-7; D not resolved. Trimming cost V 2 bases and J 3 bases, with 11 bases left between them. The germline CDR1 and CDR2 sequences are SNHLY and FYNNEI. The CDR3 loop spans 14 amino acids.